A single sample gave rise to the 26 T cell receptor beta chains below, sequenced in a study of blood T cell repertoires in COVID-19. Using immunoSEQ multiplex PCR, the repertoire was profiled, and TCRdb retains in-frame clones only, with some absent. This sample has 180,000 or so clones; about nine tenths occur once, and the top ten carry 1.5% to 2%. The sequencing sample was made of peripheral blood. Every receptor here comes from a man aged 18-30 years with active or convalescent COVID-19.

This clone came up a few times. The chain is built from TRBV7-8 and TRBJ2-2; tentative D call: TRBD1 (5 bases). The V end was cut by 1 base, the J end by 7 bases, with 10 bases between. There are 14 residues in the CDR3. Germline CDR1 SGHVS, CDR2 FQNEAQ. As DNA, the CDR3 is TGTGCCAGCAGCTTAGATTCAGGGCACGGGGAGCTGTTTTTT. Its translation is CASSLDSGHGELFF.

This chain connects TRBV6-2 or TRBV6-3 to TRBJ2-5, with a weak D call TRBD2 (6 bases). Deletions cut 3 bases from V and 5 bases from J, with 10 bases between. The CDR3 covers 13 residues. Germline V gene sequence: CDR1 MNHEY, CDR2 SVGEGT. CDR3 coding DNA: TGTGCCAGCAGTTATCGGGAGTCGGAGACCCAGTACTTC. Its translation: CASSYRESETQYF.

This chain joins TRBV27 and TRBJ1-6, with 7 bases aligning to TRBD1. The V gene's germline CDR1 is MNHEY and CDR2 SMNVEV (reference sequence). With 6 bases clipped from V and 10 bases from J, the junction kept 9 bases outside the gene matches. This CDR3 contains 14 residues. Here the CDR3 DNA reads TGTGCCAGCAGGCCTACAGGGGTGGAATCACCCCTCCACTTT. It codes for CASRPTGVESPLHF.

The rearrangement uses TRBV7-3 and TRBJ1-1; D is perhaps TRBD1 (5 bases). V was pared by 2 bases and J by 2 bases, with 12 bases between. Germline CDR1 reads SGHTA; CDR2 reads FQGTGA. The CDR3 extends over 15 amino acids. The CDR3 DNA sequence: TGTGCCAGCAGCTTACTTTCGGGGGGAAACACTGAAGCTTTCTTT. Translation: CASSLLSGGNTEAFF. The full variable domain, rest sourced from reference TRBV7-3 and TRBJ1-1, is GAGVSQTPSNKVTEKGKYVELRCDPISGHTALYWYRQSLGQGPEFLIYFQGTGAADDSGLPNDRFFAVRPEGSVSTLKIQRTERGDSAVYLCASSLLSGGNTEAFFGQGTRLTVV.

The J gene is TRBJ1-3, the V gene TRBV30; 7 bases agree with TRBD1. The V and J ends lost 4 bases and 7 bases, in that order; junction bases with no gene match: 1. CDR1 GTSNPN and CDR2 SVGIG come from the germline V gene (reference sequence). The CDR3 extends over 11 amino acids. The CDR3: CAWKTGNTIYF. CDR3 nucleotides: TGTGCCTGGAAGACAGGGAACACCATATATTTT.

The CDR3 DNA reads TGTGCCAGCGCCGACAGGGCGGCGGTCCAAGAGACCCAGTACTTC. This codes for CASADRAAVQETQYF. The J gene is TRBJ2-5, the V gene TRBV19; 7 positions agree with TRBD1. V lost 9 bases to trimming and J lost 1 base; unmatched junction nucleotides: 11. Germline-derived CDR1 and CDR2 are LNHDA and SQIVND (reference sequence). The CDR3 loop spans 15 amino acids.

This clone came up once. This sequence joins TRBV7-9 and TRBJ2-6; unclear D gene. This CDR3 has 14 amino acids. V was cut by 5 bases and J by 4 bases, with 9 bases left in between. The germline gives CDR1 SEHNR, CDR2 FQNEAQ (reference sequence). The DNA of the CDR3 is TGTGCCAGCAGCCACTTTTCGGGGGCCAACGTCCTGACTTTC. Amino acid sequence: CASSHFSGANVLTF.

The chain carries TRBV6-6 and TRBJ1-5, with D unresolved. The CDR3 is 14 residues long. In germline, CDR1 is MNHNY, CDR2 SVGAGI (reference sequence). V was pared by 2 bases and J by 2 bases, with 7 bases between. This chain's CDR3 is CASSYVSGNQPQHF. CDR3 DNA: TGTGCCAGCAGTTACGTTTCGGGCAATCAGCCCCAGCATTTT.

The CDR3 sequence: CASSLSLGRYEQYF. The CDR3 DNA sequence: TGTGCCAGCAGCTTAAGCTTGGGCAGATACGAGCAGTACTTC. The chain has TRBV7-8 and TRBJ2-7; no reliable D call. The germline CDR1 and CDR2 sequences are SGHVS and FQNEAQ. The CDR3 contains 14 residues. Between the trimmed V and J ends, which lost 2 bases and 4 bases, there was a span of 12 bases. Filled out from reference TRBV7-8 and TRBJ2-7, the complete variable domain reads GAGVSQSPRYKVAKRGQDVALRCDPISGHVSLFWYQQALGQGPEFLTYFQNEAQLDKSGLPSDRFFAERPEGSVSTLKIQRTQQEDSAVYLCASSLSLGRYEQYFGPGTRLTVT.

The chain has TRBV12-3 or TRBV12-4 and TRBJ1-5, with D possibly TRBD1 on 5 matching bases. Trimming removed 7 bases at V and 6 bases at J, with 13 bases between. CDR3 size: 13 residues. The CDR3 bases are TGTGCCAGCACCCCCTCAAGGGGTCAGCCCCAGCATTTT. It translates to CASTPSRGQPQHF.

This chain uses TRBV30 with TRBJ1-3; TRBD1 agrees at 7 bases. Germline CDR1 reads GTSNPN; CDR2 reads SVGIG (reference sequence). J was trimmed by 1 base and V by 7 bases; bases with no gene match: 10. The CDR3 runs 15 residues. This CDR3 reads CAFTGVQPSGNTIYF. CDR3 bases: TGTGCCTTCACAGGGGTGCAGCCTTCTGGAAACACCATATATTTT.

V is TRBV4-1 and J is TRBJ1-6, with TRBD1 matching 9 bases. Trimming cost V 5 bases and J 3 bases; bases outside gene matches: 5. Germline CDR1 reads MGHRA; CDR2 reads YSYEKL. The CDR3 loop spans 16 amino acids. CDR3 sequence reads: CASSGRQGDYNSPLHF. Written as DNA, the CDR3 is TGCGCCAGCAGCGGCAGACAGGGGGACTATAATTCACCCCTCCACTTT.

This sequence joins TRBV19 and TRBJ2-1, with D hard to call. The CDR3 covers 15 residues. In germline, CDR1 is LNHDA, CDR2 SQIVND (reference sequence). V was cut by 2 bases and J by 1 base, with 9 bases left in between. CDR3 protein: CASSIRQTSYNEQFF. For the CDR3, the DNA is TGTGCCAGTAGTATAAGGCAGACTTCCTACAATGAGCAGTTCTTC.

The genes are TRBV19 and TRBJ1-5, with TRBD1 as a possible D gene (5 bases). CDR1 and CDR2 from the germline V gene are LNHDA and SQIVND (reference sequence). The V end was cut by 1 base, the J end by 2 bases, with 15 bases between. The CDR3 is made up of 17 amino acids. DNA of the CDR3: TGTGCCAGTAGTATAGTAGCAGGGAGGTGGGGCAATCAGCCCCAGCATTTT. It specifies CASSIVAGRWGNQPQHF. Variable domain in full (rest from reference TRBV19 and TRBJ1-5): DGGITQSPKYLFRKEGQNVTLSCEQNLNHDAMYWYRQDPGQGLRLIYYSQIVNDFQKGDIAEGYSVSREKKESFPLTVTSAQKNPTAFYLCASSIVAGRWGNQPQHFGDGTRLSIL.

This sequence joins TRBV7-3 and TRBJ2-7; D remains ambiguous. Trimming cost V 2 bases and J 9 bases, with 17 bases left between them. The CDR3 spans 14 residues. Per the germline V gene, CDR1 is SGHTA and CDR2 is FQGTGA. The CDR3 region is CASSLLVLRGPQYF. The CDR3 region has the DNA TGTGCCAGCAGCTTATTGGTTCTCCGCGGTCCGCAGTACTTC. Supplemented by reference TRBV7-3 and TRBJ2-7, the full variable domain reads GAGVSQTPSNKVTEKGKYVELRCDPISGHTALYWYRQSLGQGPEFLIYFQGTGAADDSGLPNDRFFAVRPEGSVSTLKIQRTERGDSAVYLCASSLLVLRGPQYFGPGTRLTVT.

The chain carries TRBV2 and TRBJ2-3; 7 bases match TRBD2. Trimming took 7 bases from V and 2 from J; bases not matched to a gene: 6. The CDR3 spans 14 residues. In germline, CDR1 is SNHLY, CDR2 FYNNEI. In DNA form, the CDR3 reads TGTGCCAGCATCCCAGCGGGACCCACAGATACGCAGTATTTT. As protein: CASIPAGPTDTQYF. The whole variable domain, filled in from reference TRBV2 and TRBJ2-3, reads EPEVTQTPSHQVTQMGQEVILRCVPISNHLYFYWYRQILGQKVEFLVSFYNNEISEKSEIFDDQFSVERPDGSNFTLKIRSTKLEDSAMYFCASIPAGPTDTQYFGPGTRLTVL.

This clone has just one count. The chain joins TRBV7-2 to TRBJ1-5, with a weak D call TRBD1 (5 bases). CDR3 length: 14 amino acids. V lost 3 bases and J 2 bases, leaving 8 bases between the germline ends. Per the germline V gene, CDR1 is SGHTA and CDR2 is FQGNSA. In DNA, the CDR3 is TGTGCCAGCAGCTTGGGAGGGGGCAATCAGCCCCAGCATTTT. Its protein product is CASSLGGGNQPQHF.

The chain employs TRBV15 and TRBJ2-7; 7 nucleotides match TRBD2. CDR1 and CDR2 from the germline V gene are LNHNV and YYDKDF (reference sequence). The V and J ends lost 5 bases and 3 bases, in that order; junction bases with no gene match: 4. The CDR3 is made up of 13 amino acids. This CDR3 reads CATSLGGGYEQYF. The DNA of the CDR3 is TGTGCCACCAGCCTGGGGGGGGGCTACGAGCAGTACTTC.

This chain joins TRBV6-5 and TRBJ1-5, with 7 bases matching TRBD1. Germline V lookup: CDR1 MNHEY, CDR2 SVGAGI. Trimming at V came to 5 bases and at J to 5 bases, leaving 9 bases not matched to a gene. The CDR3 has 15 residues. The CDR3 region has the DNA TGTGCCAGCAGTCCCCCCGCGGGACAGTATCAGCCCCAGCATTTT. It is translated as CASSPPAGQYQPQHF.

This rearrangement joins TRBV19 to TRBJ2-5; maybe TRBD1 (5 bases). The CDR3 runs 14 residues. Trimming shortened V by 4 bases and J by 3 bases, and 12 bases separated the two germline ends. Germline V gene lookup returns CDR1 LNHDA and CDR2 SQIVND (reference sequence). The CDR3 DNA is TGTGCCAGTAGTAAGACAGATACTAAAGAGACCCAGTACTTC. Protein: CASSKTDTKETQYF.

The CDR3 region is CASSSTDRAGYTF. Written as DNA, the CDR3 is TGTGCCAGCAGCTCAACAGACAGGGCTGGCTACACCTTC. V is TRBV7-2 and J is TRBJ1-2, with 7 bases lining up with TRBD1. CDR1 and CDR2 (germline): SGHTA, FQGNSA. This CDR3 is built from 13 residues. Germline trimming cut 4 bases from V and 7 bases from J; bases unmatched to any gene: 6.

The chain has TRBV4-3 and TRBJ2-3, with a tentative D call TRBD2 (5 bases). The CDR3 has 15 amino acids. The germline CDR1 and CDR2 sequences are LGHNA and YSLEER. V was pared by 0 bases and J by 6 bases, with 13 bases between. CDR3 DNA: TGCGCCAGCAGCCAAGACCGGACGGGGTGGGATACGCAGTATTTT. It yields the protein CASSQDRTGWDTQYF.

The chain links TRBV5-1 to TRBJ1-2; D remains ambiguous. The CDR3 length is 13 residues. Per the germline V gene, CDR1 is SGHRS and CDR2 is YFSETQ. V was trimmed by 3 bases and J by 3 bases, leaving 9 bases between them. The CDR3 here is CASSSAADYGYTF. The CDR3 DNA reads as TGCGCCAGCAGCTCGGCCGCGGACTATGGCTACACCTTC. Complete variable domain (other parts from reference TRBV5-1 and TRBJ1-2): KAGVTQTPRYLIKTRGQQVTLSCSPISGHRSVSWYQQTPGQGLQFLFEYFSETQRNKGNFPGRFSGRQFSNSRSEMNVSTLELGDSALYLCASSSAADYGYTFGSGTRLTVV.

This sequence joins TRBV11-2 and TRBJ2-1, with a weak D call TRBD1 (6 bases). CDR3 length equals 16 residues. CDR1 is SGHAT, CDR2 FQNNGV, per germline. The V and J ends lost 3 bases and 0 bases respectively, with 12 bases between them. The CDR3 region has the DNA TGTGCCAGCAGCTTTTCGGCAGGGGTCTCCTACAATGAGCAGTTCTTC. It yields the protein CASSFSAGVSYNEQFF.

The V gene is TRBV12-3 or TRBV12-4, the J gene TRBJ1-5; the D is unclear. The CDR3 is 13 residues long. V lost 6 bases and J 0 bases, leaving 6 bases between the germline ends. The chain's CDR3 is CASSQNSNQPQHF. CDR3 DNA: TGTGCCAGCAGCCAAAATAGCAATCAGCCCCAGCATTTT.

This clone appeared once. V gene TRBV11-2 combines with J gene TRBJ2-1; TRBD2 aligns across 7 bases. Trimming removed 2 bases from V and 4 bases from J; junction bases left unmatched: 2. This CDR3 comprises 14 residues. CDR1 is SGHAT, CDR2 FQNNGV, per germline. CDR3 loop: CASSLSGGYNEQFF. The DNA of the CDR3 is TGTGCCAGCAGCTTATCCGGGGGGTACAATGAGCAGTTCTTC.